These 16 T cell receptor beta chains were sequenced from one sample in a study of T cell repertoires in cytomegalovirus infection. In TCRdb, the reads were re-called with MiXCR into one record per CDR3 protein. This sample has 100,000 or so distinct CDR3 sequences, with 23% found just once. Sequencing was carried out using CD8+ T cells from PBMCs. These TCRs come from a human donor in good health (CMV status not recorded). Some clones in this sample may be carry-over from other donors' samples.

Note on this clonotype: A read error may produce the germline difference seen at one junction end. V usage is TRBV7-2 and J usage is TRBJ2-1; D perhaps matches TRBD2 (7 bases). The CDR3 is 15 residues long. The germline V gene encodes CDR1 SGHTA and CDR2 FQGNSA. The CDR3 coding sequence is TGTGCCAGCAGCTTAGTAGGGACACGGGGGGATGAGCAGTTATTC. This translates into CASSLVGTRGDEQLF.

This clonotype was recorded many times. The V gene is TRBV28, the J gene TRBJ2-3; the match to TRBD2 covers 7 bases. Germline V gene data show CDR1 as MDHEN and CDR2 as SYDVKM. The junction had 4 bases not matched to a gene; V was cut back by 3 bases and J by 4 bases. This CDR3 contains 14 residues. This CDR3 is CASSLVAGADTQYF. In DNA, the CDR3 is TGTGCCAGCAGTTTGGTCGCGGGGGCAGATACGCAGTATTTT.

V and J are TRBV28 and TRBJ2-7; 8 nucleotides agree with TRBD2. The CDR3 extends over 15 amino acids. Germline V gene data show CDR1 as MDHEN and CDR2 as SYDVKM. The ends lost 5 bases at V and 6 bases at J; junction bases unmatched: 12. The CDR3 sequence is CASSAEGLGLGEQYF. The CDR3 DNA sequence: TGTGCCAGCAGTGCGGAGGGACTAGGTCTCGGCGAGCAGTACTTC.

This clonotype was seen repeatedly, ten times or more. The chain couples TRBV7-2 to TRBJ1-6; D unclear. Per germline, CDR1 SGHTA and CDR2 FQGNSA. Trimming stripped 4 bases from V and 5 bases from J, with 9 bases between. There are 14 residues in the CDR3. CDR3 nucleotide sequence: TGTGCCAGCAGCTCGCCAGGAGATAATTCACCCCTCCACTTT. It encodes CASSSPGDNSPLHF.

This clonotype was seen a handful of times. This chain uses TRBV12-3 or TRBV12-4 with TRBJ1-1; D is uncertain. CDR3 length: 13 residues. V was trimmed by 5 bases and J by 0 bases, leaving 7 bases between them. Here the CDR3 reads CASSPRMNTEAFF. In DNA form, the CDR3 reads TGTGCCAGCAGTCCTAGGATGAACACTGAAGCTTTCTTT.

The chain joins TRBV4-1 to TRBJ2-5, with D possibly matching TRBD2 (6 bases). V dropped 4 bases and J dropped 2 bases, with 17 bases sitting between them. This CDR3 is built from 16 residues. The germline gives CDR1 MGHRA, CDR2 YSYEKL. CDR3 region: CASSPEDGSLQETQYF. CDR3 DNA: TGCGCCAGCAGCCCAGAGGACGGGAGCCTTCAAGAGACCCAGTACTTC.

In nucleotides, the CDR3 is TGTGCCAGTAGTCGCCGATCGGGACTAGCGATCTCCTACAATGAGCAGTTCTTC. Protein: CASSRRSGLAISYNEQFF. The V call is TRBV19, the J call TRBJ2-1, with 10 bases aligning to TRBD2. From germline, CDR1 is LNHDA and CDR2 SQIVND (reference sequence). V dropped 5 bases and J dropped 0; count of bases not matched to a gene: 10. CDR3 length equals 18 residues.

The V gene is TRBV12-3 or TRBV12-4, the J gene TRBJ1-2, with D uncertain. This CDR3 has 10 amino acids. V dropped 8 bases and J dropped 7 bases, with 8 bases sitting between them. The CDR3 bases are TGTGCCAGCTCCGGAGGTGGCTACACCTTC. The encoded protein is CASSGGGYTF.

V gene TRBV27 combines with J gene TRBJ2-1; 7 bases fit TRBD2. Germline assignment: CDR1 MNHEY and CDR2 SMNVEV (reference sequence). This CDR3 is built from 16 residues. V lost 0 bases to trimming and J lost 2 bases; unmatched junction nucleotides: 4. The CDR3 sequence: CASSLSMGLTYNEQFF. The CDR3 DNA reads TGTGCCAGCAGTTTATCGATGGGACTAACCTACAATGAGCAGTTCTTC.

In this sample, this clonotype turned up a few times. The V call is TRBV7-6, the J call TRBJ2-7, with 9 nucleotides matching TRBD1. V trimming: 6 bases; J trimming: 2 bases; junction bases outside the gene matches: 5. Germline V gene data show CDR1 as SGHVS and CDR2 as FNYEAQ. The CDR3 covers 14 residues. The DNA of the CDR3 is TGTGCCAGCAGTAACGGACAGGGGACCTACGAGCAGTACTTC. Protein: CASSNGQGTYEQYF.

This clonotype was seen a handful of times. This chain uses TRBV20-1 with TRBJ2-7; 7 positions agree with TRBD2. The CDR3 totals 15 residues. V gave up 3 bases and J gave up 1 base; unmatched junction bases: 9. Germline loops: CDR1 DFQATT, CDR2 SNEGSKA (reference sequence). The CDR3 reads CSASGGGVLSYEQYF. The CDR3 DNA reads TGCAGTGCTAGCGGGGGAGGGGTACTGTCCTACGAGCAGTACTTC.

This clonotype was counted between two and nine times. The rearrangement uses TRBV28 and TRBJ2-5; no reliable D call. V was shortened by 2 bases and J by 1 base, with 5 bases between the two germline ends. CDR1 is MDHEN, CDR2 SYDVKM, per germline. This CDR3 region has 13 residues. CDR3: CASSLVLQETQYF. The DNA for the CDR3 is TGTGCCAGCAGTTTAGTACTCCAAGAGACCCAGTACTTC.

Details on this clonotype: One end of the junction is discordant with germline, which a read error may explain. The V and J genes are TRBV7-9 and TRBJ2-5, with D unresolved. Germline V lookup: CDR1 SEHNR, CDR2 FQNEAQ (reference sequence). The CDR3 length is 14 residues. In DNA form, the CDR3 reads TGTGCCAACAGCCCCTTCGGCAGTCAAGAAACCCAGTACTTC. This gives the protein CANSPFGSQETQYF.

This clonotype has only a few counts. This chain connects TRBV11-2 to TRBJ2-3; maybe TRBD2 (5 bases). Looked up from germline, CDR1 is SGHAT and CDR2 is FQNNGV. This CDR3 is built from 16 residues. V shed 5 bases and J shed 2 bases, with 17 bases lying between them. CDR3: CASSLPDSDFTDTQYF. The CDR3 coding sequence is TGTGCCAGCAGCCTCCCGGATAGCGACTTCACAGATACGCAGTATTTT.

This clonotype was counted only a few times. This chain joins TRBV6-6 and TRBJ1-1; D ambiguous. The V gene lost 2 bases and the J gene lost 2 bases, with 9 bases spanning the gap. Germline V gene data show CDR1 as MNHNY and CDR2 as SVGAGI (reference sequence). This CDR3 spans 14 amino acids. The CDR3 region is CASSYLGQNTEAFF. In DNA form, the CDR3 reads TGTGCCAGCAGTTACCTGGGCCAAAACACTGAAGCTTTCTTT.

The rearrangement joins TRBV9 to TRBJ1-6; D gene uncertain. V gave up 4 bases and J gave up 7 bases, with 12 bases separating them. Germline V CDR1 and CDR2: SGDLS, YYNGEE. The CDR3 runs 14 residues. The CDR3 sequence is CASSPDGVNSPLHF. The CDR3 bases are TGTGCCAGCAGCCCCGATGGGGTCAATTCACCCCTCCACTTT.